A single sample is the source of the 11 T cell receptor beta chains below, sequenced in a study of blood T cell repertoires in COVID-19. Here immunoSEQ multiplex PCR was the method, and the copy in TCRdb shows in-frame clones only, minus some. The sample shows about 8,000 clones, 75% to 95% of them seen only once. Sequenced: peripheral blood. These receptors originate from a woman in her forties or fifties with active COVID-19.

V is TRBV30 and J is TRBJ2-5, with 8 positions matching TRBD2. The V and J ends lost 0 bases and 7 bases, in that order; junction bases with no gene match: 10. Looked up from germline, CDR1 is GTSNPN and CDR2 is SVGIG (reference sequence). The CDR3 is made up of 15 amino acids. The CDR3 region has the DNA TGTGCCTGGAGTGTACAGGTAGCGGGGTTAGGGACCCAGTACTTC. Translating it yields CAWSVQVAGLGTQYF.

This sequence joins TRBV28 and TRBJ2-1; a possible D gene is TRBD1 (7 bases). The V end was cut by 8 bases, the J end by 9 bases, with 14 bases between. The CDR3 is 12 amino acids. Germline values: CDR1 MDHEN, CDR2 SYDVKM. CDR3 coding DNA: TGTGCCAGCGGCCAGGGGGGCGGTGAGCAGTTCTTC. Translated, it gives CASGQGGGEQFF.

V gene TRBV2 combines with J gene TRBJ2-7; D unclear. Trimming removed 2 bases at V and 6 bases at J, with 11 bases between. CDR1 and CDR2 from the germline V gene are SNHLY and FYNNEI. The CDR3 is made up of 13 amino acids. CDR3 in amino acids: CASSESSIGEQYF. The CDR3 DNA reads as TGTGCCAGCAGTGAATCTAGTATCGGCGAGCAGTACTTC. The full variable domain, rest sourced from reference TRBV2 and TRBJ2-7, is EPEVTQTPSHQVTQMGQEVILRCVPISNHLYFYWYRQILGQKVEFLVSFYNNEISEKSEIFDDQFSVERPDGSNFTLKIRSTKLEDSAMYFCASSESSIGEQYFGPGTRLTVT.

V and J are TRBV5-1 and TRBJ2-3; 9 nucleotides match TRBD1. This CDR3 has 19 residues. The V segment lost 0 bases and the J segment 4 bases; nucleotides outside the gene matches: 15. Germline loops: CDR1 SGHRS, CDR2 YFSETQ. CDR3 in DNA: TGCGCCAGCAGCTTGGAGCCCTCAAAGACAGGGGGGATCGCAGATACGCAGTATTTT. Protein sequence: CASSLEPSKTGGIADTQYF.

The chain links TRBV19 to TRBJ1-1, with no clear D. CDR1 is LNHDA and CDR2 is SQIVND in the germline V gene (reference sequence). With 5 bases removed from V and 1 base from J, the gap between germline ends came to 5 bases. The CDR3 is made up of 12 amino acids. CDR3 sequence: CASSPGNTEAFF. The CDR3 DNA sequence: TGTGCCAGTAGTCCCGGGAACACTGAAGCTTTCTTT.

V is TRBV5-8 and J is TRBJ1-2; perhaps TRBD1 as D (6 bases). The CDR3 sequence is 16 residues long. Germline loops: CDR1 SGHTS, CDR2 YDEGEE. The V end was cut by 6 bases, the J end by 0 bases, with 18 bases between. CDR3 nucleotide sequence: TGTGCCAGCACCCTCAGGCGGGGGCTCGCTAACTATGGCTACACCTTC. Amino acids: CASTLRRGLANYGYTF.

V and J are TRBV5-1 and TRBJ2-7; a weak D match, TRBD2 (6 bases). The V and J ends lost 1 base and 0 bases respectively, with 8 bases between them. Germline V gene data show CDR1 as SGHRS and CDR2 as YFSETQ. The length of the CDR3 is 14 residues. The CDR3 DNA sequence: TGCGCCAGCAGCTTGTACGGGAGCTCCTACGAGCAGTACTTC. Protein sequence: CASSLYGSSYEQYF. Using reference TRBV5-1 and TRBJ2-7 for the parts outside the CDR3, the full variable domain is KAGVTQTPRYLIKTRGQQVTLSCSPISGHRSVSWYQQTPGQGLQFLFEYFSETQRNKGNFPGRFSGRQFSNSRSEMNVSTLELGDSALYLCASSLYGSSYEQYFGPGTRLTVT.

The genes are TRBV24-1 and TRBJ2-1; the match to TRBD1 covers 9 bases. V lost 1 base and J lost 9; bases outside the gene matches: 6. CDR3 size: 15 residues. CDR1 is KGHDR, CDR2 SFDVKD, per germline. This CDR3 reads CATSDFRTGDREQFF. CDR3 bases: TGTGCCACCAGTGATTTCCGGACAGGGGATCGTGAGCAGTTCTTC.

The V and J genes are TRBV4-1 and TRBJ2-7; tentatively, D is TRBD2 (7 bases). This CDR3 has 16 residues. Germline CDR1 reads MGHRA; CDR2 reads YSYEKL. Deletions cut 0 bases from V and 7 bases from J, with 19 bases between. CDR3 nucleotides: TGCGCCAGCAGCCAAGATCCCGCAGGCGGGGGCGGGGAGCAGTACTTC. It specifies CASSQDPAGGGGEQYF.

This clone was recorded a few times. DNA for the CDR3: TGTGCCAGCACGGCGGGGAGCACAGATACGCAGTATTTT. Protein: CASTAGSTDTQYF. The V and J genes are TRBV6-6 and TRBJ2-3; TRBD2 might be the D (6 bases). The germline V gene has CDR1 MNHNY and CDR2 SVGAGI (reference sequence). Trimming left V 7 bases short and J 0 bases short, with 8 bases between. This CDR3 has 13 amino acids.

CDR3 amino acids: CASSSPGSSYNEQFF. The CDR3 bases are TGTGCCAGCAGTTCCCCCGGGAGCTCCTACAATGAGCAGTTCTTC. The chain links TRBV28 to TRBJ2-1, with D possibly matching TRBD2 (6 bases). Germline V gene lookup returns CDR1 MDHEN and CDR2 SYDVKM. The V gene lost 4 bases and the J gene lost 0 bases, with 10 bases spanning the gap. The CDR3 covers 15 residues.